The source of this TCR beta chain is a study of OX40 agonist ivuxolimab in advanced cancers. Overall study: Treatment of patients was with ivuxolimab, an agonistic anti-OX40 (CD134) antibody. Patients enrolled in dose escalation were diagnosed with hepatocellular carcinoma, melanoma, renal cell or head and neck cancer. Partial responses were achieved by three patients: one hepatocellular carcinoma, two cutaneous melanoma.

The study, taken as a whole, reports: The CD4+ and CD8+ T cells in the blood had expanded clonally by week 6 at 0.1 to 3.0 mg/kg.

Using immunoSEQ multiplex PCR, the repertoire was profiled, and TCRdb retains in-frame clones only, with some absent. This repertoire shows about 83,000 clones, over 75% found once; its top ten account for 0.6% to 0.8%. Per germline, CDR1 SGHAT and CDR2 FQNNGV. V was pared by 5 bases and J by 0 bases, with 11 bases between. The CDR3 runs 15 residues. On this clone itself: Its specificity is not known.

This specimen consisted of CD4+ or CD8+ T cells sorted from blood, obtained in a trial of the OX40 agonist ivuxolimab. This chain joins TRBV11-2 and TRBJ2-1; D could derive from TRBD1 or TRBD2 (5 bases each). This receptor was taken from an adult with an advanced solid tumor such as melanoma, head and neck, liver or kidney cancer. CDR3 DNA: TGTGCCAGCAGCCGAGCAGGGAGCTCCTACAATGAGCAGTTCTTC. It codes for CASSRAGSSYNEQFF.